This T cell receptor (beta chain) was profiled in a study of blood T cell repertoires in COVID-19. For the study at large: T cells, B-cell-depleted T cells, or PBMCs supplied cDNA or gDNA.

Data came from immunoSEQ multiplex PCR; TCRdb stores just in-frame clones and leaves some out. This sample has 190,000 or so clones, with 82% found just once. The CDR3 has 14 residues. Trimming removed 2 bases at V and 8 bases at J, with 14 bases between. CDR1 is SGDLS and CDR2 is YYNGEE in the germline V gene. This clone was recorded a few times. Individuals aged roughly 18 to 95 years were recruited from approximately 24 US areas. In Cohort 3, a recovered donor had either two negative PCRs, clearance, or symptom resolution. The sequence came from a man aged 35 to 55 who had recovered from COVID-19. The sample was PBMCs or T cells enriched from blood (not recorded which). The V gene is TRBV9, the J gene TRBJ2-1, with TRBD2 as a possible D gene (6 bases). CDR3 in DNA: TGTGCCAGCAGCGTCCCCCGGGAGACACATGAGCAGTTCTTC. This sequence encodes CASSVPRETHEQFF.